The clone carrying this TCR beta chain was counted at least ten times. Its specificity is not known. The authors built bulk TCR libraries by previously described methods with listed TCR primers. TCRdb re-called the PCR reads with MiXCR, one entry per CDR3 protein. The data contain about 320,000 distinct CDR3 sequences, over 20% of them singletons. V shed 3 bases, J shed 3 bases, and the junction held 4 bases outside the gene matches. There are 14 residues in the CDR3. The germline V gene has CDR1 SGHDT and CDR2 YYEEEE. The sample is drawn from a study of molecular identifiers for immune sequencing clone quantification. Findings and caveats of the study: Among effectors, clones above 20 RNA copies held over 98% of molecules; among naive cells, under 1%.

The source of this sequence is a human donor in good health. Some libraries in this study had Jurkat cell RNA spiked in. The chain has TRBV5-6 and TRBJ2-5, with 8 nucleotides matching TRBD1. The sequencing input was naive CD8+ T cells from blood, with Jurkat cell RNA spiked in. As to subset: FACS-sorted CD8+CD4-CCR7+CD45RA+ naive T cells. CDR3 bases: TGTGCCAGCAGCTCAGCGACAGGGGAAGAGACCCAGTACTTC. This codes for CASSSATGEETQYF.